This entry lists 12 T cell receptor beta chains sequenced from one sample in a study of cytomegalovirus exposure and HLA in healthy donors. 60 Vbeta and 13 Jbeta primers were used in PCR. The table came from immunoSEQ multiplex PCR; TCRdb's copy has only in-frame clones and leaves some out. The data show roughly 72,000 clones, with about 74% seen just once and over 9.5% held by the top ten. Sequenced input: PBMCs. These receptors all come from a human donor in good health.

The CDR3 region is CSAGRGLQETQYF. Written as DNA, the CDR3 is TGCAGCGCCGGAAGGGGACTCCAAGAGACCCAGTACTTC. This sequence joins TRBV29-1 and TRBJ2-5, with a tentative D call TRBD2 (6 bases). V lost 7 bases, J lost 1 base, and 13 bases lay in between. Looked up from germline, CDR1 is SQVTM and CDR2 is ANQGSEA. The CDR3 extends over 13 amino acids.

The chain employs TRBV6-1 and TRBJ2-2; D is possibly TRBD2 (5 bases). Germline CDR1 is MNHNS and CDR2 is SASEGT. V was shortened by 4 bases and J by 3 bases, with 12 bases between the two germline ends. This CDR3 contains 15 residues. The CDR3 reads CASSVWIGDTGELFF. The DNA for the CDR3 is TGTGCCAGCAGTGTCTGGATCGGGGACACCGGGGAGCTGTTTTTT.

The V and J genes are TRBV6-6 and TRBJ1-1; the match to TRBD1 covers 7 bases. Looked up from germline, CDR1 is MNHNY and CDR2 is SVGAGI (reference sequence). After removal of 7 bases from V and 0 bases from J, the junction contained 5 bases not matched to a gene. This CDR3 has 14 amino acids. Here the CDR3 reads CASKQGFMNTEAFF. CDR3 nucleotides: TGTGCCAGCAAACAGGGGTTTATGAACACTGAAGCTTTCTTT.

The chain combines TRBV30 with TRBJ1-2, with D tentatively TRBD1 (6 bases). Germline V gives CDR1 GTSNPN, CDR2 SVGIG (reference sequence). V lost 2 bases to trimming and J lost 2 bases, with 15 bases between them. The CDR3 is 15 residues long. The CDR3 region has the DNA TGTGCCTGGAGTCGAACACCTACAGGGAACTATGGCTACACCTTC. Its protein is CAWSRTPTGNYGYTF.

On this clone itself: The junction shows a germline mismatch at one end, possibly a read error. This chain connects TRBV7-3 to TRBJ1-1; a possible D gene is TRBD1 (5 bases). Germline CDR1 SGHTA, CDR2 FQGTGA. CDR3 length: 15 residues. DNA for the CDR3: TGTGCCAGCAGCTTAGGGGCAGCTACGAACACTAAAGCTTTCTTT. This codes for CASSLGAATNTKAFF.

The chain combines TRBV14 with TRBJ2-1; 7 nucleotides align to TRBD1. The CDR3 covers 16 residues. The V and J ends lost 2 bases and 0 bases, in that order; junction bases with no gene match: 4. CDR1 SGHDN and CDR2 FVKESK come from the germline V gene. CDR3 sequence (DNA): TGTGCCAGCAGCCAATGGACAGGTGGCTCCTACAATGAGCAGTTCTTC. It codes for CASSQWTGGSYNEQFF.

The CDR3 is CASSLEAGGQPQHF. In DNA form, the CDR3 reads TGCGCCAGCAGCTTGGAGGCGGGGGGACAGCCCCAGCATTTT. V and J are TRBV5-1 and TRBJ1-5, with a tentative D call TRBD1 (5 bases). Germline CDR1 SGHRS, CDR2 YFSETQ. The CDR3 consists of 14 residues. The ends were cut back, 0 bases at V and 7 bases at J, with 11 bases in the middle.

The chain has TRBV5-1 and TRBJ2-7; perhaps TRBD1 as D (5 bases). V lost 0 bases to trimming and J lost 5 bases, with 15 bases between them. The CDR3 runs to 15 residues. Germline V gives CDR1 SGHRS, CDR2 YFSETQ. This CDR3 is CASSLVSGNLNEQYF. CDR3 in DNA: TGCGCCAGCAGCTTGGTGTCAGGGAACCTAAACGAGCAGTACTTC.

The rearrangement uses TRBV6-1 and TRBJ2-7; no definite D call. The CDR3 consists of 12 residues. The germline gives CDR1 MNHNS, CDR2 SASEGT. Trimming took off 5 bases at V and 10 bases at J, with 15 bases between the two ends. The CDR3 here is CASSFPLVEQYF. CDR3 sequence (DNA): TGTGCCAGCAGTTTCCCACTTGTCGAACAGTACTTC.

This sequence joins TRBV5-1 and TRBJ1-3, with a possible D match to TRBD1 (5 bases). V was pared by 6 bases and J by 0 bases, with 13 bases between. The CDR3 covers 15 residues. Germline V gene lookup returns CDR1 SGHRS and CDR2 YFSETQ. The CDR3 DNA reads TGCGCCAGCACGAACTTACAGGACTCTGGAAACACCATATATTTT. This gives the protein CASTNLQDSGNTIYF.

The chain carries TRBV11-2 and TRBJ2-5, with 12 bases identical to TRBD2. The CDR3 covers 17 residues. Germline assignment: CDR1 SGHAT and CDR2 FQNNGV. Trimming took 4 bases from V and 2 from J; bases not matched to a gene: 8. This chain's CDR3 is CASSSLIGLAGQETQYF. As DNA, the CDR3 is TGTGCCAGCAGCTCACTAATAGGACTAGCGGGACAAGAGACCCAGTACTTC.

CDR3 sequence (DNA): TGTGCCAGTAGTATAACAGGGAACGAGCAGTACTTC. This gives the protein CASSITGNEQYF. This chain joins TRBV19 and TRBJ2-7; TRBD1 is a possible D gene (6 bases). V gave up 2 bases and J gave up 5 bases, with 7 bases separating them. Germline CDR1 and CDR2: LNHDA and SQIVND (reference sequence). The CDR3 has 12 amino acids.